The 12 T cell receptor beta chains listed next were all sequenced from one sample in a study of blood T cell repertoires in COVID-19. Assay: immunoSEQ multiplex PCR; the TCRdb copy retains only in-frame clones and omits some. The table lists about 120,000 clones, approximately 80% of them singletons. Sequenced: peripheral blood. The receptors here all came from a man in his forties or fifties with active or convalescent COVID-19.

In its sample, this clone was seen a few times. J is TRBJ2-3 and V is TRBV11-3; a possible D gene is TRBD2 (5 bases). This CDR3 is built from 15 residues. Germline-derived CDR1 and CDR2 are SGHNT and YENEEA. Trimming left V 5 bases short and J 6 bases short, with 18 bases between. CDR3 loop: CASSPRGSTSDTQYF. Written as DNA, the CDR3 is TGTGCCAGCAGCCCCCGGGGATCTACGAGTGATACGCAGTATTTT. Supplemented by reference TRBV11-3 and TRBJ2-3, the full variable domain reads EAGVVQSPRYKIIEKKQPVAFWCNPISGHNTLYWYLQNLGQGPELLIRYENEEAVDDSQLPKDRFSAERLKGVDSTLKIQPAELGDSAVYLCASSPRGSTSDTQYFGPGTRLTVL.

The chain recombines TRBV7-2 with TRBJ2-4; D call uncertain. This CDR3 region has 15 residues. CDR1 and CDR2 from the germline V gene are SGHTA and FQGNSA. Trimming pared 5 bases from V and 9 bases from J, leaving 20 bases between. CDR3 sequence: CASSEVVSGGRIQYF. The CDR3 DNA reads as TGTGCCAGCAGCGAAGTCGTATCCGGCGGTCGCATTCAGTACTTC.

This clone occurred a few times. A read error may account for a junction end that differs from germline. The chain is built from TRBV29-1 and TRBJ2-7; D ambiguous. Germline CDR1 SQVTM, CDR2 ANQGSEA. The CDR3 is made up of 12 amino acids. CDR3 nucleotide sequence: TGCAGCGCTGAAACTAAGACGGGCGAGCAGTACTTC. Translated: CSAETKTGEQYF.

The J gene is TRBJ1-4, the V gene TRBV18; 9 nucleotides agree with TRBD1. Germline-derived CDR1 and CDR2 are KGHSH and LQKENI. V dropped 3 bases and J dropped 5; count of bases not matched to a gene: 4. This CDR3 region has 15 residues. DNA of the CDR3: TGTGCCAGCTCACCCTTCGGACAGGGGAATGAAAAACTGTTTTTT. It specifies CASSPFGQGNEKLFF. Full variable domain (outside the CDR3, taken from reference TRBV18 and TRBJ1-4): NAGVMQNPRHLVRRRGQEARLRCSPMKGHSHVYWYRQLPEEGLKFMVYLQKENIIDESGMPKERFSAEFPKEGPSILRIQQVVRGDSAAYFCASSPFGQGNEKLFFGSGTQLSVL.

The chain employs TRBV30 and TRBJ1-3; no firm D call. Per the germline V gene, CDR1 is GTSNPN and CDR2 is SVGIG (reference sequence). With 4 bases removed from V and 0 bases from J, the gap between germline ends came to 13 bases. This CDR3 is built from 15 residues. CDR3: CAWTPMWASGNTIYF. The CDR3 region has the DNA TGTGCCTGGACCCCCATGTGGGCCTCTGGAAACACCATATATTTT.

The V gene is TRBV6-5, the J gene TRBJ1-1; TRBD1 might be the D (5 bases). Germline assignment: CDR1 MNHEY and CDR2 SVGAGI. The CDR3 covers 12 residues. V was shortened by 6 bases and J by 1 base, with 6 bases between the two germline ends. CDR3 region: CASSGQNTEAFF. The CDR3 DNA is TGTGCCAGCAGCGGACAGAACACTGAAGCTTTCTTT.

V gene TRBV19 combines with J gene TRBJ1-5; TRBD1 matches 7 bases. CDR1 LNHDA and CDR2 SQIVND come from the germline V gene (reference sequence). The length of the CDR3 is 17 residues. J lost 4 bases, V lost 6 bases, and 15 bases had no gene match. The CDR3 nucleotides read TGTGCCAGTAGCCAGCTCTCGAGGGACAGAGCTAATCAGCCCCAGCATTTT. Translated, it gives CASSQLSRDRANQPQHF.

The chain couples TRBV11-3 to TRBJ2-1, with 11 nucleotides matching TRBD2. This CDR3 spans 16 amino acids. The germline CDR1 and CDR2 sequences are SGHNT and YENEEA. V lost 2 bases, J lost 5 bases, and 5 bases stayed unmatched. The CDR3: CASSLSLAGGNNEQFF. DNA for the CDR3: TGTGCCAGCAGCTTATCCCTAGCGGGAGGAAACAATGAGCAGTTCTTC.

This clone occurred a few times. The chain employs TRBV2 and TRBJ1-5; 10 bases agree with TRBD1. V dropped 5 bases and J dropped 8; count of bases not matched to a gene: 6. The CDR3 is 14 residues long. The germline V gene encodes CDR1 SNHLY and CDR2 FYNNEI. The CDR3 DNA reads TGTGCCAGCAGTTCGGGACAGGGGAACAAGCCCCAGCATTTT. This translates into CASSSGQGNKPQHF.

This rearrangement joins TRBV30 to TRBJ2-2, with D perhaps matching TRBD2 (5 bases). The CDR3 is 14 amino acids. The germline V and J ends were trimmed by 6 bases and 3 bases, with 14 bases remaining between them. The germline V gene encodes CDR1 GTSNPN and CDR2 SVGIG (reference sequence). The CDR3 spells CACTTGRYTGELFF. CDR3 DNA: TGTGCCTGCACGACGGGGAGATACACCGGGGAGCTGTTTTTT.

This chain connects TRBV6-5 to TRBJ1-4; no clear D gene. Trimming left V 0 bases short and J 14 bases short, with 19 bases between. CDR1 MNHEY and CDR2 SVGAGI come from the germline V gene. This CDR3 is built from 15 residues. The CDR3 DNA follows: TGTGCCAGCAGTTACTCGGGGAGAACCGGCATAAACCTGTTTTTT. It is translated as CASSYSGRTGINLFF.

The chain joins TRBV6-5 to TRBJ1-4; D might be TRBD1 (5 bases). This CDR3 region has 13 residues. Trimming left V 8 bases short and J 5 bases short, with 12 bases between. Germline values: CDR1 MNHEY, CDR2 SVGAGI. The CDR3 nucleotides are TGTGCCAGCGGGGGGACCGTAAATGAAAAACTGTTTTTT. This codes for CASGGTVNEKLFF.